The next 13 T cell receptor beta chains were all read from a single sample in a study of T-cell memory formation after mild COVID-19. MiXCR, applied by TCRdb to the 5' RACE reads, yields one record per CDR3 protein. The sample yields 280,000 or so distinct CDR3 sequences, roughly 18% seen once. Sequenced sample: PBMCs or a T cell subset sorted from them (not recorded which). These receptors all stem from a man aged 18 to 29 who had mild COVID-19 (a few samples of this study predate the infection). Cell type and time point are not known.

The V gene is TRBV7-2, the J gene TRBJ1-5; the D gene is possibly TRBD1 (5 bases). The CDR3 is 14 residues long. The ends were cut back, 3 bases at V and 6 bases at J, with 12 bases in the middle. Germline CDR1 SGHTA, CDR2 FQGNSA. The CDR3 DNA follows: TGTGCCAGCAGCTTGGGGCCAGATAGTCAGCCCCAGCATTTT. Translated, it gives CASSLGPDSQPQHF.

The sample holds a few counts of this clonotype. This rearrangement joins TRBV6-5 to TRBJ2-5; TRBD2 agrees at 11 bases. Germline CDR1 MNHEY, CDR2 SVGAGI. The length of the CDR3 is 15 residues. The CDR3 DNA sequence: TGTGCTTCGTCGGGACTAGCGGACCCAACGGAGACCCAGTACTTC. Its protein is CASSGLADPTETQYF.

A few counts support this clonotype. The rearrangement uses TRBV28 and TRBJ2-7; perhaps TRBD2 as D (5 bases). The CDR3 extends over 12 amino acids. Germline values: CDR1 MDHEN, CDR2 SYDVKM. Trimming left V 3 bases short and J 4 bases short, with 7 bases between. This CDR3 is CASSFGEYEQYV. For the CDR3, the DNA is TGTGCCAGCAGTTTCGGGGAATACGAGCAGTACGTC.

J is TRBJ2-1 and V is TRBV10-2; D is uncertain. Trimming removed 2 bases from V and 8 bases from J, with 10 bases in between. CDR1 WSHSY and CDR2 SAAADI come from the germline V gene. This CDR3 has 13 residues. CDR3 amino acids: CASSEIQTHEQFF. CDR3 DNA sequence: TGCGCCAGCAGTGAGATACAGACCCATGAGCAGTTCTTC.

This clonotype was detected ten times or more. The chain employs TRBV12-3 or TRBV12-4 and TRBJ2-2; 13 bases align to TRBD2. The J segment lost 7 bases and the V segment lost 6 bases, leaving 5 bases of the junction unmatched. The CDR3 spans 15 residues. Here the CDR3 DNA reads TGTGCCAGCAGCCAGACTAGCGGGGGGAACGGGGAGCTGTTTTTT. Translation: CASSQTSGGNGELFF.

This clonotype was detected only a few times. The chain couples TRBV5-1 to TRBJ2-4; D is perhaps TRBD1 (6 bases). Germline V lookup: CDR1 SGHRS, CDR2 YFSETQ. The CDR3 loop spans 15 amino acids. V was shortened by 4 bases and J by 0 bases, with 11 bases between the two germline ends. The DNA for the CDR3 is TGCGCCAGCAGCCCAGGACAGCTAGCCAAAAACATTCAGTACTTC. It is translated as CASSPGQLAKNIQYF. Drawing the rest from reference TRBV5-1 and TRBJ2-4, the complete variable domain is KAGVTQTPRYLIKTRGQQVTLSCSPISGHRSVSWYQQTPGQGLQFLFEYFSETQRNKGNFPGRFSGRQFSNSRSEMNVSTLELGDSALYLCASSPGQLAKNIQYFGAGTRLSVL.

CDR3 nucleotide sequence: TGTGCCATCAGTGCGACAGGTAGCACCCCACCTGGAAACACCATATATTTT. Its protein is CAISATGSTPPGNTIYF. The V gene is TRBV10-3, the J gene TRBJ1-3; tentative D call: TRBD1 (6 bases). The V end lost 4 bases, the J end lost 2 bases, and 18 bases lay between the germline ends. The germline V gene has CDR1 ENHRY and CDR2 SYGVKD. The CDR3 totals 17 residues.

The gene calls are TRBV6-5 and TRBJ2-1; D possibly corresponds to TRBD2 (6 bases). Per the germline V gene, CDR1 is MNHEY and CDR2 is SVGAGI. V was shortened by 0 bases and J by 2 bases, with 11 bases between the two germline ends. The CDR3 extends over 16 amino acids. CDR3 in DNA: TGTGCCAGCAGTTACTCGGGCGGGGCAGCCTACAATGAGCAGTTCTTC. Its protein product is CASSYSGGAAYNEQFF.

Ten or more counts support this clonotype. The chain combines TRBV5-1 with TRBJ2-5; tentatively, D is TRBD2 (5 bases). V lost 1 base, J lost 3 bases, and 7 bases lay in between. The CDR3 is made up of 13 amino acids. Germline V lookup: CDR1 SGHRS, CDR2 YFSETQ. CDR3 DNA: TGCGCCAGCAGCTTGATGAGGGAAGAGACCCAGTACTTC. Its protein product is CASSLMREETQYF.

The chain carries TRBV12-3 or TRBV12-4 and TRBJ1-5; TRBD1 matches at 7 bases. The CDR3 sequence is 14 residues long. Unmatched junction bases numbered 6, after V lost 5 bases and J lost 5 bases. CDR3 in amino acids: CASSMTGRDQPQHF. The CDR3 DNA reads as TGTGCCAGCAGTATGACAGGGAGGGATCAGCCCCAGCATTTT.

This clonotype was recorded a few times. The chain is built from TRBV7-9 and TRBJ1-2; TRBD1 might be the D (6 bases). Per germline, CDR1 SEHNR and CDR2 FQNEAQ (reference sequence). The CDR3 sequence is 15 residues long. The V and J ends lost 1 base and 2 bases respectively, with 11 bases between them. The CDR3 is CASSLGGQLNYGYTF. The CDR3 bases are TGTGCCAGCAGCTTAGGTGGACAGTTAAACTATGGCTACACCTTC.

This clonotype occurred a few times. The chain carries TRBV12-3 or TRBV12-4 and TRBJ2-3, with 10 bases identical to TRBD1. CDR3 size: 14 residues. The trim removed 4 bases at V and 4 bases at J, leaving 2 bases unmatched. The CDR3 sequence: CASSYGTGADTQYF. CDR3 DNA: TGTGCCAGCAGTTATGGGACAGGGGCAGATACGCAGTATTTT.

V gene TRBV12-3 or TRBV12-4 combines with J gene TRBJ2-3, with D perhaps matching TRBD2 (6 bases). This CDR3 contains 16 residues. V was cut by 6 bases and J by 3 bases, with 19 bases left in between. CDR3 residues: CASSKIQGRGTDTQYF. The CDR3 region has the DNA TGTGCCAGCAGCAAAATTCAGGGACGGGGGACAGATACGCAGTATTTT.